The clone carrying this T cell receptor (beta chain) was recorded only once. This entry comes from a study of blood T cell repertoires in COVID-19. V was shortened by 2 bases and J by 9 bases, with 9 bases between the two germline ends. The CDR3 loop spans 12 amino acids. The germline V gene encodes CDR1 SGHNT and CDR2 YYREEE (reference sequence). TCRdb's table, derived via immunoSEQ multiplex PCR, lists solely in-frame clones and lacks some. The sample consists of a few hundred thousand clones, about 85% of them appearing once. The sequence came from a man aged 35 to 55 with acute or convalescent COVID-19. What was sequenced was peripheral blood. This rearrangement joins TRBV5-4 to TRBJ2-1; D unresolved. CDR3 sequence: CASSFPYGEQFF. The CDR3 DNA follows: TGTGCCAGCAGCTTTCCCTACGGTGAGCAGTTCTTC. The full variable domain, rest sourced from reference TRBV5-4 and TRBJ2-1, is ETGVTQSPTHLIKTRGQQVTLRCSSQSGHNTVSWYQQALGQGPQFIFQYYREEENGRGNFPPRFSGLQFPNYSSELNVNALELDDSALYLCASSFPYGEQFFGPGTRLTVL.